This TCR beta chain was sequenced in a study of blood T cell repertoires in COVID-19. Whole-study context: The United States, Italy and Spain were the sources of the acute and convalescent COVID-19 samples.

In the authors' workflow: Amplification from reference gene primers served as the basis for estimated nucleated cell counts. Generated by immunoSEQ multiplex PCR, the TCRdb table keeps only in-frame clones and is missing some. That table is the source of V, J and clone size, and D and trimming were worked out from the DNA. The data contain tens of thousands of clones, 87% of them seen just once; the ten biggest clones take up roughly a fifth. Germline V gene sequence: CDR1 LGHDT, CDR2 YNNKEL (reference sequence). Trimming left V 0 bases short and J 6 bases short, with 18 bases between. CDR3 length: 16 residues.

This chain joins TRBV3-1 (or the pseudogene TRBV3-2) and TRBJ2-7; the D gene is possibly TRBD2 (5 bases). Source material: peripheral blood. The sequence was collected from an elderly woman with COVID-19, enrolled during active disease. The CDR3 loop is CASSQDKEGFVAEQYF. The CDR3 coding sequence is TGTGCCAGCAGCCAAGATAAAGAGGGTTTCGTGGCCGAGCAGTACTTC.